This TCR beta chain was identified during a study of T cells in Graves' hyperthyroidism and ophthalmopathy. This clonotype has a count of ten or more. Amplified regions were TCR beta CDR3 sequences from RNA transcripts. HTBI primers drove first-round RT-PCR of the TCR CDR3. TCRdb itself ran the multiplex PCR reads through MiXCR, one entry per CDR3 protein. The data contain over 450,000 distinct CDR3 sequences, around 15% of them singletons. CDR3 size: 14 residues. Germline V CDR1 and CDR2: MDHEN, SYDVKM. The V end lost 8 bases, the J end lost 5 bases, and 18 bases lay between the germline ends. Every diagnosis used clinical symptoms, serum thyroxine and TRAb, thyroid ultrasound and orbital computed tomography.

The chain links TRBV28 to TRBJ2-5, with D perhaps matching TRBD1 or TRBD2 (6 bases each). The source of this sequence is a woman between 18 and 30 years old with Graves' hyperthyroidism. Sequenced: blood. The CDR3 sequence is CASSWGAGRETQYF. Here the CDR3 DNA reads TGTGCCAGCTCATGGGGGGCAGGGCGGGAGACCCAGTACTTC.